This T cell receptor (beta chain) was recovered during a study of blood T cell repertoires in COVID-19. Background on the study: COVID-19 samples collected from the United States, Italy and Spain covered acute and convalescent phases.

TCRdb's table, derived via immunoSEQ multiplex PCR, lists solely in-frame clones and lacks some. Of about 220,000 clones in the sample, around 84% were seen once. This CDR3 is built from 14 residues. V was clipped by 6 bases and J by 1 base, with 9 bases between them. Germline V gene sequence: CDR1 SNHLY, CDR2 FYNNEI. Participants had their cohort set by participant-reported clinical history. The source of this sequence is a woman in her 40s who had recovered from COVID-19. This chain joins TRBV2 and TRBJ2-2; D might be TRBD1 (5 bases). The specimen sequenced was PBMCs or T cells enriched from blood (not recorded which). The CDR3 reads CASSGHQNTGELFF. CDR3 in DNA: TGTGCCAGCAGCGGACACCAGAACACCGGGGAGCTGTTTTTT.